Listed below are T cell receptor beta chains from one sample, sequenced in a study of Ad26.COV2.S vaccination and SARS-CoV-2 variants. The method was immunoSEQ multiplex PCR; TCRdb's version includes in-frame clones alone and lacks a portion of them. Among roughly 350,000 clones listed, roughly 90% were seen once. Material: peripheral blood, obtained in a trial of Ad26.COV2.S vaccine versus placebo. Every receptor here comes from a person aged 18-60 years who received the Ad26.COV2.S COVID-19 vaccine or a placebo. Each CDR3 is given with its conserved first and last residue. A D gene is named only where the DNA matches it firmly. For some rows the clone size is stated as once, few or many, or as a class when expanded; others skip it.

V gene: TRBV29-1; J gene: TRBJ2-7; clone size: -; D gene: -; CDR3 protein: CSVAGQTYEQYF; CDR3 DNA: TGCAGCGTTGCCGGACAGACCTACGAGCAGTACTTC
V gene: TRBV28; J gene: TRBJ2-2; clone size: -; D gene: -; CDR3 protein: CASSPQITGELFF; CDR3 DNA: TGTGCCAGCAGCCCACAGATCACCGGGGAGCTGTTTTTT
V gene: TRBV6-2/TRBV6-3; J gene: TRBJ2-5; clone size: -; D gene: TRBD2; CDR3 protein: CASSYPAGEPEETQYF; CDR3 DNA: TGTGCCAGCAGTTACCCGGCGGGAGAACCGGAAGAGACCCAGTACTTC
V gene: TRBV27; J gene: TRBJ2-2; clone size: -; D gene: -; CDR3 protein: CASSLGLPNTGELFF; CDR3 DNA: TGTGCCAGCAGTTTAGGGCTCCCGAACACCGGGGAGCTGTTTTTT
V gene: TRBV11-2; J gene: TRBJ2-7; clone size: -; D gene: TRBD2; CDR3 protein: CASSISGGAYEQYF; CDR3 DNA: TGTGCCAGCAGCATTAGCGGGGGGGCCTACGAGCAGTACTTC
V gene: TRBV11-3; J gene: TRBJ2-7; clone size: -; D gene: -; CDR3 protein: CASSGGHKSYEQYF; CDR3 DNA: TGTGCCAGCAGCGGGGGACATAAGTCCTACGAGCAGTACTTC
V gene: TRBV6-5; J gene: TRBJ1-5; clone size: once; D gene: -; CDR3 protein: CASVPGGSNQPQHF; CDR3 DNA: TGTGCCAGCGTTCCCGGGGGGAGCAATCAGCCCCAGCATTTT
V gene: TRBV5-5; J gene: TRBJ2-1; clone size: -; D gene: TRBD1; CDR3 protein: CASSLSGQGSYNEQFF; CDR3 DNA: TGTGCCAGCAGCTTGAGTGGACAGGGGTCCTACAATGAGCAGTTCTTC
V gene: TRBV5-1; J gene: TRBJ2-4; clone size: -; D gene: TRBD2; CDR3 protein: CASSGGTRFDKNIQYF; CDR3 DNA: TGCGCCAGCAGCGGCGGGACTAGGTTCGACAAAAACATTCAGTACTTC
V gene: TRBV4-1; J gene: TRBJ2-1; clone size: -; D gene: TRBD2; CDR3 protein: CASSQVRAGGPGNEQFF; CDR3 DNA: TGCGCCAGCAGCCAAGTCCGTGCGGGAGGGCCCGGCAATGAGCAGTTCTTC
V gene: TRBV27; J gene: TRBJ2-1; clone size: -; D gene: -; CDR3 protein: CASSLKGLSSYNEQFF; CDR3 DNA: TGTGCCAGCAGTTTAAAGGGATTAAGCTCCTACAATGAGCAGTTCTTC